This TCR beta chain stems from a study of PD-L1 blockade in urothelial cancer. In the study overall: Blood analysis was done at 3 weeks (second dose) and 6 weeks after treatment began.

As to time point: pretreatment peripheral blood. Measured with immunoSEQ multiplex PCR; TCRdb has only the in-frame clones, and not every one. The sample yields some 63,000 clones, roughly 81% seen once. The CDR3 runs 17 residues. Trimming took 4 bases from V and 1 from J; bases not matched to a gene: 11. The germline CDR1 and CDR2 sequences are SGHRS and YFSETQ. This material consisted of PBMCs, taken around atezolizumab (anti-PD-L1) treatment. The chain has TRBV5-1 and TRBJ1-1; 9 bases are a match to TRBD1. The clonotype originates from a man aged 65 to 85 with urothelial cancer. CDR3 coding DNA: TGCGCCAGCAGCGGGGGACAGGGCACCCCTACGAACACTGAAGCTTTCTTT. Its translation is CASSGGQGTPTNTEAFF.